This entry lists 32 T cell receptor beta chains sequenced from one sample in a study of blood T cell repertoires in COVID-19 (dated by TCRdb to 2018 to 2021). The library was obtained by the immunoSEQ multiplex PCR assay. The clones in this table, taken by TCRdb from immuneACCESS, are in-frame only. Not every clone is retained; where verified, under half of the shortfall comes from an unresolved V gene, and the cause of the rest is unknown. This sample is represented by approximately 93,000 clones; about 74% of them were singletons. Jointly, the top ten make up roughly 4% of the sample. The sequencing sample was made of peripheral blood. Receptors were obtained from a man in his 70s with COVID-19, enrolled during active disease.

V gene TRBV10-2 combines with J gene TRBJ1-5; D ambiguous. The CDR3 contains 16 residues. V lost 1 base and J 0 bases, leaving 10 bases between the germline ends. The germline V gene has CDR1 WSHSY and CDR2 SAAADI. The chain's CDR3 is CASSEFPGYSNQPQHF. The DNA of the CDR3 is TGCGCCAGCAGTGAGTTCCCCGGGTATAGCAATCAGCCCCAGCATTTT.

The rearrangement links TRBV13 to TRBJ2-7, with D perhaps TRBD1 (6 bases). The V end lost 4 bases, the J end lost 2 bases, and 15 bases lay between the germline ends. The germline CDR1 and CDR2 sequences are PRHDT and FYEKMQ (reference sequence). The CDR3 runs 15 residues. The CDR3, as DNA: TGTGCCAGCAGCTCCCCACAGGGACCAGCCTACGAGCAGTACTTC. This gives the protein CASSSPQGPAYEQYF. Combining the CDR3 with reference TRBV13 and TRBJ2-7 gives the whole variable domain AAGVIQSPRHLIKEKRETATLKCYPIPRHDTVYWYQQGPGQDPQFLISFYEKMQSDKGSIPDRFSAQQFSDYHSELNMSSLELGDSALYFCASSSPQGPAYEQYFGPGTRLTVT.

This chain links TRBV2 with TRBJ1-6; no reliable D call. Germline V gene sequence: CDR1 SNHLY, CDR2 FYNNEI. There are 15 residues in the CDR3. Deletions cut 10 bases from V and 0 bases from J, with 13 bases between. CDR3 sequence: CATRRGRSYNSPLHF. CDR3 in DNA: TGTGCCACCAGGCGCGGCCGCTCCTATAATTCACCCCTCCACTTT.

V gene TRBV7-3 combines with J gene TRBJ2-1; 10 bases align to TRBD1. With V trimmed by 4 bases and J by 5 bases, 8 bases remained unmatched. The CDR3 consists of 16 residues. Germline CDR1 is SGHTA and CDR2 is FQGTGA. The CDR3 coding sequence is TGTGCCAGCAGCTCCTCGGGCGGGACAGGGGACAATGAGCAGTTCTTC. Its translation: CASSSSGGTGDNEQFF. The full variable domain, its missing parts supplied by reference TRBV7-3 and TRBJ2-1, is GAGVSQTPSNKVTEKGKYVELRCDPISGHTALYWYRQSLGQGPEFLIYFQGTGAADDSGLPNDRFFAVRPEGSVSTLKIQRTERGDSAVYLCASSSSGGTGDNEQFFGPGTRLTVL.

The rearrangement uses TRBV20-1 and TRBJ2-1, with 8 bases matching TRBD1. The trim removed 3 bases at V and 12 bases at J, leaving 10 bases unmatched. The CDR3 covers 13 residues. Germline values: CDR1 DFQATT, CDR2 SNEGSKA (reference sequence). CDR3 protein: CSASEPDRGTQFF. The CDR3 nucleotides read TGCAGTGCTAGTGAACCCGACAGGGGAACGCAGTTCTTC.

The chain has TRBV11-2 and TRBJ2-7; D gene unclear. Per the germline V gene, CDR1 is SGHAT and CDR2 is FQNNGV. The CDR3 has 14 residues. Deletions cut 5 bases from V and 3 bases from J, with 14 bases between. The CDR3 nucleotides are TGTGCCAGCAGCCGGTTAGTGCTAGGCTACGAGCAGTACTTC. Protein sequence: CASSRLVLGYEQYF. The full variable domain, its missing parts supplied by reference TRBV11-2 and TRBJ2-7, is EAGVAQSPRYKIIEKRQSVAFWCNPISGHATLYWYQQILGQGPKLLIQFQNNGVVDDSQLPKDRFSAERLKGVDSTLKIQPAKLEDSAVYLCASSRLVLGYEQYFGPGTRLTVT.

The V call is TRBV3-1 (or the pseudogene TRBV3-2), the J call TRBJ2-3; tentatively, D is TRBD2 (6 bases). The CDR3 covers 16 residues. V was trimmed by 6 bases and J by 3 bases, leaving 19 bases between them. Germline CDR1 is LGHDT and CDR2 is YNNKEL (reference sequence). The CDR3 spells CASSHKRKGRTDTQYF. DNA of the CDR3: TGTGCCAGCAGTCACAAAAGAAAGGGGAGGACAGATACGCAGTATTTT.

The genes are TRBV5-4 and TRBJ2-1; 11 nucleotides agree with TRBD2. Per the germline V gene, CDR1 is SGHNT and CDR2 is YYREEE (reference sequence). J gave up 4 bases and V 0 bases, and 0 bases lay outside the gene matches. CDR3 length: 15 residues. The CDR3 is CASSLGLAGYNEQFF. CDR3 DNA: TGTGCCAGCAGCTTGGGACTAGCGGGATACAATGAGCAGTTCTTC.

This sequence joins TRBV10-3 and TRBJ2-7; 8 nucleotides align to TRBD1. V trimming: 4 bases; J trimming: 3 bases; junction bases outside the gene matches: 5. The CDR3 totals 14 residues. CDR1 and CDR2 from the germline V gene are ENHRY and SYGVKD. The CDR3 coding sequence is TGTGCCATCAGTGGGGTGACAGGGGACTACGAGCAGTACTTC. Amino acid sequence: CAISGVTGDYEQYF.

The chain employs TRBV5-6 and TRBJ2-3, with 9 bases that match TRBD2. The CDR3 is 15 residues long. The germline V gene encodes CDR1 SGHDT and CDR2 YYEEEE. V shed 4 bases, J shed 2 bases, and the junction held 5 bases outside the gene matches. The CDR3 reads CASSPGLANTDTQYF. The CDR3 nucleotides read TGTGCCAGCAGCCCTGGACTAGCGAACACAGATACGCAGTATTTT. Full variable domain (rest looked up from reference TRBV5-6 and TRBJ2-3): DAGVTQSPTHLIKTRGQQVTLRCSPKSGHDTVSWYQQALGQGPQFIFQYYEEEERQRGNFPDRFSGHQFPNYSSELNVNALLLGDSALYLCASSPGLANTDTQYFGPGTRLTVL.

The CDR3 bases are TGTGCCAGTAGATCGATCACCCCCACTAAGAACACCGGGGAGCTGTTTTTT. Translation gives CASRSITPTKNTGELFF. The chain carries TRBV19 and TRBJ2-2; D unresolved. This CDR3 is built from 17 residues. Trimming removed 6 bases from V and 1 base from J, with 18 bases in between. Germline loops: CDR1 LNHDA, CDR2 SQIVND (reference sequence).

This clone was observed once. The J gene is TRBJ2-7, the V gene TRBV5-1; tentative D call: TRBD1 (6 bases). Germline V gene sequence: CDR1 SGHRS, CDR2 YFSETQ. V lost 4 bases and J lost 1, with 9 bases in between. The CDR3 is 13 amino acids. The CDR3 sequence is CASSRTDSYEQYF. The DNA of the CDR3 is TGCGCCAGCAGCCGGACAGATTCCTACGAGCAGTACTTC.

This sequence joins TRBV19 and TRBJ2-7; 9 nucleotides line up with TRBD1. The CDR3 spans 16 residues. The V gene end was trimmed by 4 bases and the J gene end by 4 bases; junction bases not matched to a gene: 11. CDR1 LNHDA and CDR2 SQIVND come from the germline V gene (reference sequence). CDR3 bases: TGTGCCAGTAGTACGTCGACAGGGGGGACTCCTTACGAGCAGTACTTC. It codes for CASSTSTGGTPYEQYF.

This clone was detected once. The chain recombines TRBV6-1 with TRBJ2-7; tentatively, D is TRBD1 (6 bases). Germline V gene lookup returns CDR1 MNHNS and CDR2 SASEGT. The CDR3 has 17 amino acids. V dropped 0 bases and J dropped 7 bases, with 22 bases sitting between them. In DNA, the CDR3 is TGTGCCAGCAGTGAAGCGCCAGCATGGACAGCCCGGCGGGAGCAGTACTTC. This sequence encodes CASSEAPAWTARREQYF.

The gene calls are TRBV9 and TRBJ2-7, with D maybe TRBD1 (5 bases). V lost 0 bases and J lost 0, with 10 bases in between. The germline CDR1 and CDR2 sequences are SGDLS and YYNGEE. The CDR3 consists of 15 residues. The DNA for the CDR3 is TGTGCCAGCAGCGTAGGAGACAGTAGCTCCTACGAGCAGTACTTC. Translated: CASSVGDSSSYEQYF.

This clone ranks as medium-sized. The chain recombines TRBV19 with TRBJ1-5, with D perhaps TRBD1 (6 bases). Looked up from germline, CDR1 is LNHDA and CDR2 is SQIVND (reference sequence). Between the trimmed V and J ends, which lost 5 bases and 3 bases, there was a span of 11 bases. The CDR3 length is 14 residues. CDR3 sequence (DNA): TGTGCCAGTAGTCGACAGGACCTCAATCAGCCCCAGCATTTT. It yields the protein CASSRQDLNQPQHF.

The chain employs TRBV28 and TRBJ1-5; D uncertain. V shed 3 bases and J shed 3 bases, with 6 bases lying between them. CDR1 is MDHEN and CDR2 is SYDVKM in the germline V gene. The CDR3 covers 13 residues. The CDR3 DNA reads as TGTGCCAGCAGTTTTCTAGCCAATCAGCCCCAGCATTTT. This translates into CASSFLANQPQHF.

The rearrangement links TRBV12-3 or TRBV12-4 to TRBJ2-1, with D perhaps TRBD2 (6 bases). V was pared by 6 bases and J by 4 bases, with 7 bases between. CDR3 size: 12 residues. The chain's CDR3 is CASRGLYNEQFF. The CDR3 region has the DNA TGTGCCAGCAGAGGACTATACAATGAGCAGTTCTTC.

This clone was observed a few times. J is TRBJ2-1 and V is TRBV6-5, with 7 bases aligning to TRBD2. The CDR3 contains 13 residues. The V and J ends lost 4 bases and 10 bases, in that order; junction bases with no gene match: 7. The germline V gene has CDR1 MNHEY and CDR2 SVGAGI. The CDR3 region has the DNA TGTGCCAGCAGTTGGGGGGGAGTCAACGAGCAGTTCTTC. Its protein is CASSWGGVNEQFF.

This clone appeared a few times. The chain has TRBV7-2 and TRBJ2-7, with TRBD1 matching over 9 bases. Germline assignment: CDR1 SGHTA and CDR2 FQGNSA. J was trimmed by 2 bases and V by 5 bases; bases with no gene match: 4. The CDR3 is 14 amino acids. The CDR3 nucleotides are TGTGCCAGCAGCAATAGACAGGGGGCCTACGAGCAGTACTTC. Protein sequence: CASSNRQGAYEQYF.

This chain joins TRBV28 and TRBJ2-7, with a weak D call TRBD1 (5 bases). V was cut by 7 bases and J by 2 bases, with 9 bases left in between. Germline V gives CDR1 MDHEN, CDR2 SYDVKM. This CDR3 region has 12 residues. The CDR3 region has the DNA TGTGCCAGCACAGGGTCCACCTACGAGCAGTACTTC. Translated: CASTGSTYEQYF. The variable domain in full, with the rest retrieved from reference TRBV28 and TRBJ2-7, is DVKVTQSSRYLVKRTGEKVFLECVQDMDHENMFWYRQDPGLGLRLIYFSYDVKMKEKGDIPEGYSVSREKKERFSLILESASTNQTSMYLCASTGSTYEQYFGPGTRLTVT.

The chain combines TRBV15 with TRBJ2-7; 8 nucleotides align to TRBD1. The CDR3 spans 13 residues. Germline V lookup: CDR1 LNHNV, CDR2 YYDKDF (reference sequence). J gave up 3 bases and V 4 bases, and 2 bases lay outside the gene matches. The DNA for the CDR3 is TGTGCCACCAGCACCGGACAGGGCTACGAGCAGTACTTC. Its protein product is CATSTGQGYEQYF.

The CDR3 region has the DNA TGTGCCAGCAGCTTATCTGGACAGGGCTTTGGAAACACCATATATTTT. Its translation: CASSLSGQGFGNTIYF. The V call is TRBV5-6, the J call TRBJ1-3; TRBD1 agrees at 8 bases. Germline values: CDR1 SGHDT, CDR2 YYEEEE. The CDR3 contains 16 residues. Trimming at V came to 2 bases and at J to 3 bases, leaving 7 bases not matched to a gene.

In nucleotides, the CDR3 is TGTGCCAGCAGCGTAGTAGCGGGAGGGAGGGTTGCGGAGACCCAGTACTTC. Amino acid sequence: CASSVVAGGRVAETQYF. The J gene is TRBJ2-5, the V gene TRBV9, with 11 bases lining up with TRBD2. Germline CDR1 and CDR2: SGDLS and YYNGEE. There are 17 residues in the CDR3. V shed 0 bases, J shed 5 bases, and the junction held 9 bases outside the gene matches.

This clone has just one count. The chain is built from TRBV5-8 and TRBJ2-5; weak D call: TRBD1 (6 bases). The CDR3 covers 15 residues. Germline CDR1 reads SGHTS; CDR2 reads YDEGEE. Trimming stripped 3 bases from V and 2 bases from J, with 14 bases between. CDR3 sequence reads: CASSWGQVRQETQYF. The CDR3 DNA reads TGTGCCAGCAGCTGGGGACAAGTAAGACAAGAGACCCAGTACTTC.

The chain couples TRBV28 to TRBJ1-6; D might be TRBD1 (6 bases). This CDR3 comprises 17 residues. Germline V CDR1 and CDR2: MDHEN, SYDVKM. Trimming left V 1 base short and J 6 bases short, with 16 bases between. The CDR3 loop reads CASSLSSGGKANSPLHF. Written as DNA, the CDR3 is TGTGCCAGCAGTTTATCTTCGGGGGGCAAAGCTAATTCACCCCTCCACTTT. The full variable domain, its missing parts supplied by reference TRBV28 and TRBJ1-6, is DVKVTQSSRYLVKRTGEKVFLECVQDMDHENMFWYRQDPGLGLRLIYFSYDVKMKEKGDIPEGYSVSREKKERFSLILESASTNQTSMYLCASSLSSGGKANSPLHFGNGTRLTVT.

This chain uses TRBV7-8 with TRBJ2-7, with a possible D match to TRBD1 (5 bases). The CDR3 runs 12 residues. CDR1 SGHVS and CDR2 FQNEAQ come from the germline V gene. V was cut by 5 bases and J by 5 bases, with 10 bases left in between. As DNA, the CDR3 is TGTGCCAGCAGCCCTAGGACAAACGAGCAGTACTTC. Its protein product is CASSPRTNEQYF.

CDR3 nucleotides: TGTGCCACCAGTGATTTGCCCCGACTAGCGAGTAGTTACGAGCAGTACTTC. It encodes CATSDLPRLASSYEQYF. The V gene is TRBV24-1, the J gene TRBJ2-7; TRBD2 aligns across 8 bases. V gave up 0 bases and J gave up 4 bases; unmatched junction bases: 10. The CDR3 covers 17 residues. Germline lookup yields CDR1 KGHDR and CDR2 SFDVKD.

The rearrangement uses TRBV24-1 and TRBJ2-2; TRBD2 is a possible D gene (6 bases). The CDR3 has 14 amino acids. V lost 7 bases to trimming and J lost 2 bases, with 10 bases between them. From germline, CDR1 is KGHDR and CDR2 SFDVKD. CDR3 coding DNA: TGTGCCACCAGCTCCGGACTAAACACCGGGGAGCTGTTTTTT. Its translation is CATSSGLNTGELFF.

This chain links TRBV5-5 with TRBJ1-1; 7 bases match TRBD1. This CDR3 spans 15 amino acids. Germline values: CDR1 SGHKS, CDR2 YYEKEE (reference sequence). V gave up 4 bases and J gave up 2 bases; unmatched junction bases: 8. CDR3 nucleotide sequence: TGTGCCAGCAGCCGAACAGGGGTCCCCAACACTGAAGCTTTCTTT. Encoded protein: CASSRTGVPNTEAFF.

The chain joins TRBV10-3 to TRBJ1-1, with 9 bases lining up with TRBD1. This CDR3 contains 15 residues. The V and J ends lost 6 bases and 0 bases, in that order; junction bases with no gene match: 5. Germline V gene data show CDR1 as ENHRY and CDR2 as SYGVKD. The CDR3 reads CAIRPGQGVNTEAFF. CDR3 sequence (DNA): TGTGCCATCAGACCGGGACAGGGTGTGAACACTGAAGCTTTCTTT.

The chain recombines TRBV5-5 with TRBJ2-4; D may be TRBD2 (5 bases). Trimming pared 6 bases from V and 15 bases from J, leaving 22 bases between. Germline loops: CDR1 SGHKS, CDR2 YYEKEE (reference sequence). The CDR3 extends over 13 amino acids. As DNA, the CDR3 is TGTGCCAGCACCATGGCAGCGGCCCCTCACTGGTACTTC. It is translated as CASTMAAAPHWYF.